This T cell receptor (beta chain) was recorded in a study of OX40 agonist ivuxolimab in advanced cancers. Study overall: With ivuxolimab, an agonistic anti-OX40 (CD134) antibody, patients were treated. Partial responses were achieved by three patients: one hepatocellular carcinoma, two cutaneous melanoma. Study-wide results and caveats: Some nonresponders additionally presented with little normalized T-cell clonal expansion.

On cycle 4 day 1 and cycle 7 day 1, as well as at baseline, blood was sampled. Data came from immunoSEQ multiplex PCR; TCRdb stores just in-frame clones and leaves some out. The sample records tens of thousands of clones, around 84% being singletons. After removal of 5 bases from V and 2 bases from J, the junction contained 1 base not matched to a gene. Germline CDR1 is MGHDK and CDR2 is SYGVNS. The CDR3 has 14 residues. With respect to this clone: The antigen is unknown.

The rearrangement joins TRBV25-1 to TRBJ2-1; TRBD2 aligns across 9 bases. The clonotype was recovered from an adult with an advanced solid tumor such as melanoma, head and neck, liver or kidney cancer. The sample consisted of CD4+ or CD8+ T cells sorted from blood, taken in a trial of the OX40 agonist ivuxolimab. Written as DNA, the CDR3 is TGTGCCAGCAGTAGCGGGGGGCCCTACAATGAGCAGTTCTTC. This codes for CASSSGGPYNEQFF.